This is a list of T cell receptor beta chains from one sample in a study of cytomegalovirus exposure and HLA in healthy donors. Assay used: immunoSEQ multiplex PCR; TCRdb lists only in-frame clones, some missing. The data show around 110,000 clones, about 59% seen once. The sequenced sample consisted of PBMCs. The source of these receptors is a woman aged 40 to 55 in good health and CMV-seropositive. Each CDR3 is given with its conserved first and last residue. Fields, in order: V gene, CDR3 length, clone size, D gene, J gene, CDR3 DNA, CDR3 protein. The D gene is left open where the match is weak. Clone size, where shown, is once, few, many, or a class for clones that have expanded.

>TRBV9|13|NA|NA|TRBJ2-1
TGTGCCAGCGGGCCCGGGGTCTACAATGAGCAGTTCTTC
CASGPGVYNEQFF
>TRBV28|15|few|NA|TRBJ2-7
TGTGCCAGCAGCACAATCGGGGTTGGAACCTACGAGCAGTACTTC
CASSTIGVGTYEQYF
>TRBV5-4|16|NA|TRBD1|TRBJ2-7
TGTGCCAGCAGCCCGGGCGGGACAGGGGTGGCCTACGAGCAGTACTTC
CASSPGGTGVAYEQYF
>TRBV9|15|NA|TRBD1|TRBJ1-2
TGTGCCAGCAGCGCATTTACAGGGGGCTTGGATGGCTACACCTTC
CASSAFTGGLDGYTF
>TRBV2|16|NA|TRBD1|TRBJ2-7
TGTGCCAGCAGCCAAACTTGGGGACAGGGGGCCTACGAGCAGTACTTC
CASSQTWGQGAYEQYF
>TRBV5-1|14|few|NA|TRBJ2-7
TGCGCCAGCAGATCCGTTTCGGGGACCTACGAGCAGTACTTC
CASRSVSGTYEQYF
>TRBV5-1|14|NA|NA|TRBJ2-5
TGCGCCAGCCGAGGTAGTCAGGGTCAAGAGACCCAGTACTTC
CASRGSQGQETQYF
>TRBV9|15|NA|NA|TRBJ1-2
TGTGCCAGCAGCGTAGGGTCGTACTTTAACTATGGCTACACCTTC
CASSVGSYFNYGYTF
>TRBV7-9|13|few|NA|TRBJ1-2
TGTGCCAGCAGCCCCCGGGAGCAGTATGGCTACACCTTC
CASSPREQYGYTF
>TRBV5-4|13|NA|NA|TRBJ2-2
TGTGCCAGCAGCCGACTAGGCACCGGGGAGCTGTTTTTT
CASSRLGTGELFF
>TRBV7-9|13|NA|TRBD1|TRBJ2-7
TGTGCCAGCAGCTCATACAGGGGTTACGAGCAGTACTTC
CASSSYRGYEQYF
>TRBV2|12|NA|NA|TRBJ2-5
TGTGCCAGCCAGACTAGTCGGGAGACCCAGTACTTC
CASQTSRETQYF
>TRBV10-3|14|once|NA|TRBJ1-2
TGTGCCATCAGTGATCCTCAGTTGAAGTATGGCTACACCTTC
CAISDPQLKYGYTF
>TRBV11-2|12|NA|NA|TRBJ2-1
TGTGCCAGCAGACTAAGCGCTGACGAGCAGTTCTTC
CASRLSADEQFF
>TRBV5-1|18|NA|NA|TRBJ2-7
TGCGCCAGCAGCTTGGAGTCGGGTACAGGGTTACATTCCGTCGAGCAGTACTTC
CASSLESGTGLHSVEQYF
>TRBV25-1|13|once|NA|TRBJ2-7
TGTGCCAGCAGTGAATTGGACTCCTACGAGCAGCACTTC
CASSELDSYEQHF
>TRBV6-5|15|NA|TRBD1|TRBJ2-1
TGTGCCAGCACCCGCCGGGACAGGGGGCTCAATGAGCAGTTCTTC
CASTRRDRGLNEQFF
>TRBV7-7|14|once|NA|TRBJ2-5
TGTGCTAGCAGCTTAGGGAGGAGACAAGAGACCCAGTACTTC
CASSLGRRQETQYF
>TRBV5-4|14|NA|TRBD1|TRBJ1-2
TGTGCCAGCAGCTTCCGGGACAGGGCCTATGGCTACACCTTC
CASSFRDRAYGYTF
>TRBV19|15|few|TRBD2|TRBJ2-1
TGTGCCAGTAGTAGGCGGGAGGGCCCTTACAATGAGCAGTTCTTC
CASSRREGPYNEQFF
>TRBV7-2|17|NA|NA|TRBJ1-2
TGTGCCAGCAGCTTAGGGTTTCGGGGGGCGAGTAACTATGGCTACACCTTC
CASSLGFRGASNYGYTF
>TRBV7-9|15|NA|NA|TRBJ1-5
TGTGCCAGCAGCTCACAGGGAGACGACAATCAGCCCCAGCATTTT
CASSSQGDDNQPQHF
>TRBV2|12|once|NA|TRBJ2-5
TGTGCCAGCACGACAGGCCAAGAGACCCAGTACTTC
CASTTGQETQYF
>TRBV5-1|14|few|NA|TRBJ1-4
TGCGCCAGCAGCTTTTCCACGGGTGATGAAAAACTGTTTTTT
CASSFSTGDEKLFF
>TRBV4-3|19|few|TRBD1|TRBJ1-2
TGCGCCAGCAGCCAACGAAGGGGGGGACAGGGCTATAATAACTATGGCTACACCTTC
CASSQRRGGQGYNNYGYTF
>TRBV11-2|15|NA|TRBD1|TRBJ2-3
TGTGCCAGCAGCCTACAGGGGATTGGCACAGATACGCAGTATTTT
CASSLQGIGTDTQYF
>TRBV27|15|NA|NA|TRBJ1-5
TGTGCCAGCAGTTTATCGGGCCCGAGCCATTGGCCCCAGCATTTT
CASSLSGPSHWPQHF
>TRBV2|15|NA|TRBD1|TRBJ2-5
TGTGCCAGCAGTGAAGCGTCGGCAGGGGGAAAGACCCAGTACTTC
CASSEASAGGKTQYF
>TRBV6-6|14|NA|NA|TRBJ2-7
TGTGCCAGCAGTTACTCGTTACTCGAAGTCGAGCAGTACTTC
CASSYSLLEVEQYF
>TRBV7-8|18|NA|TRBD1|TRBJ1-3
TGTGCCAGCAGCTCATCCACCCACAGGGGAAGCTCTGGAAACACCATATATTTT
CASSSSTHRGSSGNTIYF
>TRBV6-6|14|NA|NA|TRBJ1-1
TGTGCCAGCAGCAAAGACACCCAGAACACTGAAGCTTTCTTT
CASSKDTQNTEAFF
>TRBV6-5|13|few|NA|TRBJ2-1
TGTGCCACCCATGGTGGCCTTTACAATGAGCAGTTCTTC
CATHGGLYNEQFF
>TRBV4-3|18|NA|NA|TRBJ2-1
TGCGCCAGCAGCCAAGAGGGTCCTAGGGAGTTTAGATCGAATGAGCAGTTCTTC
CASSQEGPREFRSNEQFF